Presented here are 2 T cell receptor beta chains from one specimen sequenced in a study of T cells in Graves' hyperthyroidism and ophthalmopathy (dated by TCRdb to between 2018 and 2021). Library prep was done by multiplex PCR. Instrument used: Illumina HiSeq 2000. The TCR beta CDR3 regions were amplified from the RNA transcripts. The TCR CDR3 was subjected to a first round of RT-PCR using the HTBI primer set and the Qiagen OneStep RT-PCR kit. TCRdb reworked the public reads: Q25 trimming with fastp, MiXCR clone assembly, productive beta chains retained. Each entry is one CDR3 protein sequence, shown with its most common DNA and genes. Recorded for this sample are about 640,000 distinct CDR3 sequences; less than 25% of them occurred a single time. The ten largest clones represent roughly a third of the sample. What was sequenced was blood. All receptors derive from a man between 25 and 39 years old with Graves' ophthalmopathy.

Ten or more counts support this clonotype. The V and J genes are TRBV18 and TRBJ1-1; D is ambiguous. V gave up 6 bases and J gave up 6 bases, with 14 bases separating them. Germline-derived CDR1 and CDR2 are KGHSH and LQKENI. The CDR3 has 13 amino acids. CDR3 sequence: CASSRQGGAEAFF. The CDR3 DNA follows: TGTGCCAGCTCTCGACAAGGTGGGGCTGAAGCTTTCTTT.

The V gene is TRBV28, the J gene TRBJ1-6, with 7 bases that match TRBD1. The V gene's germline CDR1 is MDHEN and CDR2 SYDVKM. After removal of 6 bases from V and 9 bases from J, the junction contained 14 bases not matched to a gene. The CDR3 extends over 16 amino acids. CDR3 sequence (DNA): TGTGCCAGCAGCTTCGACAGGGATGGGTTGGGTTCACCCCTCCACTTT. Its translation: CASSFDRDGLGSPLHF.